This TCR beta chain derives from a study of regulatory T cells in long-lasting Graves disease. On the study more broadly: Persistent Graves' disease required over 5 years of antithyroid drugs and positive TSH receptor antibodies. Overall study findings and caveats: Not thyroid tissue but only peripheral blood was studied.

Germline-derived CDR1 and CDR2 are SGHRS and YFSETQ. The germline V and J ends were trimmed by 4 bases and 7 bases, with 12 bases remaining between them. The CDR3 contains 14 residues. This clonotype was seen a handful of times. The antigen remains undetermined. Time point given: persistent/refractory GD, antithyroid drugs over 5 years with positive TRAb. The TCR library was prepared using RNA isolated from PBMCs. Library construction for TCR beta used iRepertoire HTBI primers and Arm-PCR of CDR3 regions. A single record per CDR3 protein comes from TCRdb applying MiXCR to the multiplex PCR reads. The repertoire holds 600,000 to 850,000 distinct CDR3 sequences, with 25% to 35% as singletons.

The sample in question was peripheral blood mononuclear cells (PBMCs), obtained when the disease was refractory, from a patient treated with antithyroid drugs. This chain connects TRBV5-1 to TRBJ1-6; D is undetermined. The sequence was collected from a female donor with Graves disease. The CDR3 reads CASSTGGFNSPLHF. In DNA form, the CDR3 reads TGCGCCAGCAGCACCGGAGGGTTCAATTCACCCCTCCACTTT.